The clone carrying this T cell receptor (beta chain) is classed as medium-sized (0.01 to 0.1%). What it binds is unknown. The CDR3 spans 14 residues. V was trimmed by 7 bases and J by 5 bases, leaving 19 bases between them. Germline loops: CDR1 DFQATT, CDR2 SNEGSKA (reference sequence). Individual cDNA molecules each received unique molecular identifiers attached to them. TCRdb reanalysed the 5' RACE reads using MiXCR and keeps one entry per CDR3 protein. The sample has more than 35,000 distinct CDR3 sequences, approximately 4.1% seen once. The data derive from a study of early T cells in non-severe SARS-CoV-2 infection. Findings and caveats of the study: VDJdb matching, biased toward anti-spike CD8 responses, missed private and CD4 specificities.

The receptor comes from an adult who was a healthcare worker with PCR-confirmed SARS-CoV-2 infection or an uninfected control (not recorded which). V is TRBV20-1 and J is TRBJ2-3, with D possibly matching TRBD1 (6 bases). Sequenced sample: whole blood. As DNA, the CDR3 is TGCAGTGTCTTCGGCAGGGGCGAAGGAGATACGCAGTATTTT. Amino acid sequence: CSVFGRGEGDTQYF.